The subject of this entry is one T cell receptor beta chain. Between the trimmed V and J ends, which lost 3 bases and 5 bases, there was a span of 17 bases. Germline CDR1 reads KGHSH; CDR2 reads LQKENI. This CDR3 spans 17 amino acids. These data belong to a study of blood T cell repertoires in COVID-19. About the study: T cells, B-cell-depleted T cells, or PBMCs provided the cDNA or gDNA that served as material.

Original methodology: Amplification with reference gene primers provided the estimates of nucleated cell counts. Sequencing used immunoSEQ multiplex PCR; TCRdb keeps in-frame clones, though not all of them. The DNA was the basis for D and trimming; V, J and clone size are from that table. The sample holds about 280,000 clones, approximately 83% seen once. V gene TRBV18 combines with J gene TRBJ1-6; possibly TRBD1 for D (6 bases). The sequence derives from a woman aged 50 to 60 who had recovered from COVID-19. Sequencing was done on a sample of peripheral blood. CDR3: CASSPNPGRTDNSPLHF. CDR3 DNA sequence: TGTGCCAGCTCACCTAACCCGGGACGGACAGATAATTCACCCCTCCACTTT.